This paragraph reports one TCR beta chain. The junction had 9 bases not matched to a gene; V was cut back by 3 bases and J by 3 bases. The CDR3 consists of 16 residues. CDR1 LGHDT and CDR2 YNNKEL come from the germline V gene (reference sequence). These data come from a study of blood T cell repertoires in COVID-19. The wider study: The United States, Italy and Spain provided the acute and convalescent COVID-19 samples.

TCRdb keeps only in-frame clones here, not all; method: immunoSEQ multiplex PCR. Here the sample spans approximately 440,000 clones, approximately 88% being singletons. Sequencing was carried out using peripheral blood. This chain links TRBV3-1 (or the pseudogene TRBV3-2) with TRBJ1-1; TRBD1 agrees at 8 bases. The TCR originated in a woman aged 50 to 60 with COVID-19, enrolled during active disease. CDR3 DNA: TGTGCCAGCAGCCACCCAGGACAGGGTGGGTACACTGAAGCTTTCTTT. It is translated as CASSHPGQGGYTEAFF.